Listed below are T cell receptor beta chains from one sample, sequenced in a study of long-term antiretroviral therapy in people with HIV. Measured with immunoSEQ multiplex PCR; TCRdb has only the in-frame clones, and not every one. The sample consists of about 24,000 clones, about 87% of them appearing once. The input for sequencing was unsorted PBMCs, taken 1.8 years before starting antiretroviral therapy. The receptors were sampled from a man between 45 and 60 years old with HIV. Each CDR3 is given with its conserved first and last residue. The D gene is left open where the match is weak.

v_gene	j_gene	d_gene	CDR3aa
TRBV25-1	TRBJ2-1	TRBD2	CASSEWTSGIANEQFF
TRBV18	TRBJ2-2	NA	CASSPIYANTGELFF
TRBV7-2	TRBJ2-5	NA	CASSPGAGRWQETQYF
TRBV30	TRBJ1-4	NA	CAWNRVANEKLFF
TRBV6-1	TRBJ1-5	NA	CASSEAGGNQPQHF
TRBV18	TRBJ2-7	NA	CASSSYGGHEQYF
TRBV7-3	TRBJ2-6	NA	CASSRDGNSGANVLTF
TRBV5-4	TRBJ2-3	TRBD2	CASSLAAGGTDTQYF
TRBV2	TRBJ2-7	TRBD1	CASWFGTGGSYEQYF
TRBV7-7	TRBJ2-5	TRBD1	CASSAGQGKSAETQYF
TRBV25-1	TRBJ2-3	TRBD1	CASSPYVQGEWTDTQYF
TRBV5-1	TRBJ2-1	TRBD2	CASSFAGTSGGYNEQFF
TRBV5-8	TRBJ1-5	NA	CASSLGTASNQPQHF
TRBV30	TRBJ2-1	TRBD2	CAWSAYRGSSYNEQFF
TRBV6-1	TRBJ2-7	TRBD2	CASRRGSGGGYEQYF
TRBV9	TRBJ1-3	TRBD1	CASSVTPGGQAAGNTIYF
TRBV5-1	TRBJ2-7	NA	CASSLGPLYEQYF
TRBV6-4	TRBJ1-2	TRBD1	CASSSLPGGGGYTF
TRBV6-4	TRBJ2-1	NA	CASSDSGTSYNEQFF
TRBV30	TRBJ2-7	NA	CAWSPGSDYEQYF
TRBV5-1	TRBJ2-4	NA	CASSLWLAKNIQYF
TRBV2	TRBJ1-2	NA	CASRDGNYGYTF
TRBV7-3	TRBJ2-2	NA	CASSLDFSGELFF
TRBV27	TRBJ2-6	NA	CASSFGDVLTF
TRBV7-8	TRBJ2-2	NA	CASSPTSVGEYTGELFF
TRBV11-2	TRBJ2-2	NA	CASSLASYRYTGELFF
TRBV7-7	TRBJ2-7	NA	CASSLGDGGYEQYF
TRBV7-9	TRBJ1-1	NA	CASSWYAEAFF
TRBV7-9	TRBJ1-4	TRBD1	CASSSGQGSNEKLFF
TRBV5-4	TRBJ2-2	TRBD2	CASSQGTSRGTGELFF
TRBV2	TRBJ2-7	TRBD1	CASSSRDRPSYEQYF
TRBV13	TRBJ1-2	TRBD1	CASSLGQGYGYTF
TRBV28	TRBJ1-2	NA	CASNLRGRGQTNYGYTF
TRBV5-1	TRBJ1-1	NA	CASSQNTAHPMNTEAFF